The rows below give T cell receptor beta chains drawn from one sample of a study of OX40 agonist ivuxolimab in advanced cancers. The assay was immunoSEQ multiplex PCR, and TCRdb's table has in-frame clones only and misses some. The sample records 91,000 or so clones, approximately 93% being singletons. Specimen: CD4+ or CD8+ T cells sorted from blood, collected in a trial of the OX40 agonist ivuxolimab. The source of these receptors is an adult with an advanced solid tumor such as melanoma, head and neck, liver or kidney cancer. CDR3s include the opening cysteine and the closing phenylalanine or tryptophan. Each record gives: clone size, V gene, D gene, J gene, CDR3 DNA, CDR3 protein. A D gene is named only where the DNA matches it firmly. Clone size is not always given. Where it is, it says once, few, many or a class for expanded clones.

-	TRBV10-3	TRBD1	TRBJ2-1	TGTGCCATCAGTGACCGATGGGACAGCCACAATGAGCAGTTCTTC	CAISDRWDSHNEQFF
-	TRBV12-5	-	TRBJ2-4	TGTGCTAGTGGTTTGGTACTAAGTAGGGGAGACAAAAACATTCAGTACTTC	CASGLVLSRGDKNIQYF
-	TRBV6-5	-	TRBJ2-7	TGTGCCAGCGGGCTGCACGAGCAGTACTTC	CASGLHEQYF
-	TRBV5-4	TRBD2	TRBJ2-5	TGTGCCAGCAGCTCTTCTAGCGGGGATCAAGAGACCCAGTACTTC	CASSSSSGDQETQYF
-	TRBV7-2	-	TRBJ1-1	TGTGCCAGCAGCCTCCGGGCGGGGAACACTGAAGCTTTCTTT	CASSLRAGNTEAFF
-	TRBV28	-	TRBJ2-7	TGTGCCAGCCGTGGAGGGTATTACGAGCAGTACTTC	CASRGGYYEQYF
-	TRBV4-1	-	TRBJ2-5	TGCGCCAGCAGCCAAGATACTGACAGCCACCAAGAGACCCAGTACTTC	CASSQDTDSHQETQYF
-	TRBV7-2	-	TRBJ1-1	TGTGCCAGCAGCCTCTTGCGGGGGCGGAAGCTAAAAATGAACACTGAAGCTTTCTTT	CASSLLRGRKLKMNTEAFF
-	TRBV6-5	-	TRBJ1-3	TGTGCCAGCAGTTACGGCCCGGGCCCGAGAAACACCATATATTTT	CASSYGPGPRNTIYF
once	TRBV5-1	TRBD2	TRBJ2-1	TGCGCCAGCACGGAGGACTCGGGACTAGCGTCCTACAATGAGCAGTTCTTC	CASTEDSGLASYNEQFF
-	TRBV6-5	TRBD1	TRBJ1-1	TGTGCCAGCAGTAGTTACAGGGGAGACACTGAAGCTTTCTTT	CASSSYRGDTEAFF
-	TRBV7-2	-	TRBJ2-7	TGTGCCAGCAGCCTGACAGGTCCCGGCGAGCAGTACTTC	CASSLTGPGEQYF
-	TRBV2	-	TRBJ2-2	TGTGCCAGCATGAGGGTAGGGGAAATCTTTTTT	CASMRVGEIFF
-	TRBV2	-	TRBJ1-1	TGTGCCAGCAGCGTGACCCCCGGAGAAACTGAAGCTTTCTTT	CASSVTPGETEAFF
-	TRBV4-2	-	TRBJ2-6	TGTGCCAGCAGCCAAACCACAGGGTCTGGGGCCAACGTCCTGACTTTC	CASSQTTGSGANVLTF